A single sample is the source of the 5 T cell receptor beta chains below, sequenced in a study of blood T cells in healthy people across ages. Primed by a sample-barcoded 5' primer and a J-beta primer mix, a second PCR proceeded for about 7 to 11 cycles. Each CDR3 protein gets one entry after TCRdb re-called the 5' RACE reads with MiXCR. This sample has 1.4 million to 1.5 million distinct CDR3 sequences, with approximately 38% found just once. The sample taken for sequencing was blood. These receptors came from a woman younger than 30 in good health.

The chain links TRBV20-1 to TRBJ2-7, with D perhaps matching TRBD1 (6 bases). CDR1 and CDR2 (germline): DFQATT, SNEGSKA (reference sequence). Trimming shortened V by 1 base and J by 2 bases, and 15 bases separated the two germline ends. The CDR3 runs to 15 residues. Here the CDR3 reads CSARGSGQTTYEQYF. The CDR3 nucleotides are TGCAGTGCTAGAGGGTCCGGACAGACCACCTACGAGCAGTACTTC.

This clonotype came up once. The V call is TRBV12-3 or TRBV12-4, the J call TRBJ2-7; TRBD2 agrees at 11 bases. With V trimmed by 6 bases and J by 5 bases, 12 bases remained unmatched. The CDR3 has 16 amino acids. CDR3: CASSSQVAGGPHEQYF. The CDR3 DNA follows: TGTGCCAGCAGCAGCCAGGTAGCGGGAGGGCCCCACGAGCAGTACTTC.

The rearrangement joins TRBV21-1 to TRBJ2-7; the table's D call TRBD1 went unverified against the DNA. TRBV21-1 is a recognized pseudogene. The CDR3 covers 15 residues. CDR3 DNA: TGTGCCAGCAGCAAGATACAGGGGAGTACTTACGAGCAGTACTTC. It yields the protein CASSKIQGSTYEQYF.

This clonotype was observed a few times. This rearrangement joins TRBV25-1 to TRBJ2-5; D not certain. Germline values: CDR1 MGHDK, CDR2 SYGVNS. The V and J ends lost 9 bases and 5 bases respectively, with 10 bases between them. There are 11 residues in the CDR3. This CDR3 is CASTARETQYF. In DNA, the CDR3 is TGTGCCAGTACCGCGAGGGAGACCCAGTACTTC.

This chain connects TRBV6-5 to TRBJ2-7, with D unclear. Germline V gene lookup returns CDR1 MNHEY and CDR2 SVGAGI. This CDR3 is built from 11 residues. Trimming took off 7 bases at V and 7 bases at J, with 11 bases between the two ends. This CDR3 is CASTNKGEQYF. Here the CDR3 DNA reads TGTGCCAGCACCAACAAGGGTGAGCAGTACTTC.